Listed here are 13 T cell receptor beta chains from one sample, sequenced in a study of T cell responses to AZD1222 COVID-19 vaccine (dated by TCRdb to 2020 to 2023). The library was prepared using the immunoSEQ multiplex PCR assay. TCRdb carries this immuneACCESS record with in-frame sequences only. Its versions omit some clonotypes, under half of them owing to an unresolved V gene in the studies checked, with the rest unexplained. In all, the sample holds more than 80,000 clones, and around 90% of those were seen once. The top ten clones comprise approximately 30% of the sample. This sample's time point label indicates: about 28 days (+/-7) after the second vaccine dose. The sample consisted of peripheral blood, taken 28 days after the second AZD1222 dose. These receptors were collected from an adult who received the AZD1222 COVID-19 vaccine.

This chain uses TRBV28 with TRBJ1-5; the D gene is possibly TRBD1 (5 bases). The germline gives CDR1 MDHEN, CDR2 SYDVKM. The V end was cut by 6 bases, the J end by 7 bases, with 10 bases between. The CDR3 covers 12 residues. The CDR3 DNA reads TGTGCCAGCAGCCGGGGCTCCCAGCCCCAGCATTTT. This encodes CASSRGSQPQHF.

The sample holds a few counts of this clone. The CDR3 coding sequence is TGTGCCAGCAGCTTGACCGGGACTAGCCTCTACGAGCAGTACTTC. The encoded protein is CASSLTGTSLYEQYF. The chain recombines TRBV11-2 with TRBJ2-7; 9 positions match TRBD2. V trimming: 3 bases; J trimming: 3 bases; junction bases outside the gene matches: 6. CDR3 size: 15 residues. CDR1 and CDR2 from the germline V gene are SGHAT and FQNNGV.

The chain combines TRBV7-2 with TRBJ2-3; no firm D call. CDR1 is SGHTA and CDR2 is FQGNSA in the germline V gene. Trimming left V 1 base short and J 4 bases short, with 12 bases between. There are 15 residues in the CDR3. The CDR3: CASSLVDRPADTQYF. CDR3 sequence (DNA): TGTGCCAGCAGCTTAGTGGATCGCCCTGCAGATACGCAGTATTTT.

The CDR3 coding sequence is TGCGCCAGCAGCCCCCGAGGGGCAGACTATAATTCACCCCTCCACTTT. It codes for CASSPRGADYNSPLHF. J is TRBJ1-6 and V is TRBV5-1; a weak D match, TRBD1 (5 bases). Germline V CDR1 and CDR2: SGHRS, YFSETQ. The CDR3 sequence is 16 residues long. Trimming pared 4 bases from V and 3 bases from J, leaving 14 bases between. The full variable domain, completed using reference TRBV5-1 and TRBJ1-6, is KAGVTQTPRYLIKTRGQQVTLSCSPISGHRSVSWYQQTPGQGLQFLFEYFSETQRNKGNFPGRFSGRQFSNSRSEMNVSTLELGDSALYLCASSPRGADYNSPLHFGNGTRLTVT.

The chain couples TRBV27 to TRBJ2-7, with 10 bases lining up with TRBD2. The V segment lost 10 bases and the J segment 7 bases; nucleotides outside the gene matches: 19. Germline V gene data show CDR1 as MNHEY and CDR2 as SMNVEV (reference sequence). This CDR3 has 16 amino acids. The CDR3 DNA sequence: TGTGCCATCAAGAAAACTCTAGCGGGGGCCGCAGGAGAGCAGTACTTC. Translating gives CAIKKTLAGAAGEQYF.

The rearrangement uses TRBV19 and TRBJ1-1; the D gene is possibly TRBD1 (5 bases). V was cut by 10 bases and J by 4 bases, with 10 bases left in between. Germline lookup yields CDR1 LNHDA and CDR2 SQIVND (reference sequence). CDR3 length: 11 amino acids. The chain's CDR3 is CATDSGTEAFF. For the CDR3, the DNA is TGTGCCACTGACAGCGGCACTGAAGCTTTCTTT. The full variable domain, with the rest looked up from reference TRBV19 and TRBJ1-1, is DGGITQSPKYLFRKEGQNVTLSCEQNLNHDAMYWYRQDPGQGLRLIYYSQIVNDFQKGDIAEGYSVSREKKESFPLTVTSAQKNPTAFYLCATDSGTEAFFGQGTRLTVV.

The rearrangement uses TRBV27 and TRBJ2-5; tentatively, D is TRBD2 (5 bases). The CDR3 has 14 residues. The germline V gene encodes CDR1 MNHEY and CDR2 SMNVEV (reference sequence). V was pared by 6 bases and J by 5 bases, with 16 bases between. The CDR3 protein is CASRRLGAEETQYF. CDR3 nucleotide sequence: TGTGCCAGCAGACGACTGGGAGCTGAGGAGACCCAGTACTTC.

This clone turned up a few times. This sample includes further DNA sequences coding for the same CDR3. This sequence joins TRBV7-9 and TRBJ1-3; D ambiguous. The CDR3 runs to 14 residues. Germline V gene data show CDR1 as SEHNR and CDR2 as FQNEAQ (reference sequence). The V and J ends lost 1 base and 1 base respectively, with 5 bases between them. The CDR3 spells CASSLGGSGNTIYF. The CDR3 nucleotides are TGTGCCAGCAGCTTAGGGGGATCTGGAAACACCATATATTTT.

This clone turned up a few times. The chain combines TRBV28 with TRBJ1-1; no firm D call. Looked up from germline, CDR1 is MDHEN and CDR2 is SYDVKM. The CDR3 consists of 14 residues. Trimming removed 3 bases from V and 1 base from J, with 9 bases in between. CDR3 region: CASSFGGENTEAFF. Written as DNA, the CDR3 is TGTGCCAGCAGTTTCGGAGGAGAGAACACTGAAGCTTTCTTT. Drawing the rest from reference TRBV28 and TRBJ1-1, the complete variable domain is DVKVTQSSRYLVKRTGEKVFLECVQDMDHENMFWYRQDPGLGLRLIYFSYDVKMKEKGDIPEGYSVSREKKERFSLILESASTNQTSMYLCASSFGGENTEAFFGQGTRLTVV.

The CDR3 here is CASTSGGLSEQYF. The CDR3 coding sequence is TGTGCCAGCACTTCGGGAGGGCTCTCCGAGCAGTACTTC. The chain combines TRBV6-5 with TRBJ2-7; 8 positions agree with TRBD2. This CDR3 has 13 residues. Looked up from germline, CDR1 is MNHEY and CDR2 is SVGAGI. V gave up 7 bases and J gave up 6 bases; unmatched junction bases: 8.

V is TRBV19 and J is TRBJ2-7; 8 bases align to TRBD1. Germline-derived CDR1 and CDR2 are LNHDA and SQIVND (reference sequence). Trimming cost V 3 bases and J 2 bases; bases outside gene matches: 9. This CDR3 spans 16 amino acids. The CDR3 nucleotides read TGTGCCAGTAGTATGTCCCTCCGGGACAGGACCTACGAGCAGTACTTC. Translated, it gives CASSMSLRDRTYEQYF.

V and J are TRBV5-5 and TRBJ2-1; TRBD2 matches at 14 bases. The V and J ends lost 4 bases and 3 bases, in that order; junction bases with no gene match: 0. This CDR3 comprises 15 residues. Looked up from germline, CDR1 is SGHKS and CDR2 is YYEKEE (reference sequence). This CDR3 is CASSGTSGSYNEQFF. CDR3 coding DNA: TGTGCCAGCAGCGGGACTAGCGGGAGCTACAATGAGCAGTTCTTC.

A single count supports this clone. This chain joins TRBV27 and TRBJ1-1; D unclear. The V and J ends lost 2 bases and 0 bases respectively, with 10 bases between them. Germline V gene data show CDR1 as MNHEY and CDR2 as SMNVEV (reference sequence). The length of the CDR3 is 15 residues. Here the CDR3 DNA reads TGTGCCAGCAGTTTACGGCCAGACATGAACACTGAAGCTTTCTTT. Protein product: CASSLRPDMNTEAFF.